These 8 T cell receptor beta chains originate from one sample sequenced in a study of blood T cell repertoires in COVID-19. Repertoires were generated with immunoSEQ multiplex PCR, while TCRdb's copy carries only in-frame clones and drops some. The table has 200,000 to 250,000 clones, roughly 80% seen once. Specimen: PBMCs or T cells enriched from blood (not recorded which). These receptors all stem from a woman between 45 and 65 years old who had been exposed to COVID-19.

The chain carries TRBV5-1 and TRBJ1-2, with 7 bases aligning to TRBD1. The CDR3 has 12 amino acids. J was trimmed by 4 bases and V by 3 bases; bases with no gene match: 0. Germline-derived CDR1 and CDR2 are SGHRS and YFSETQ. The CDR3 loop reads CASSWDSYGYTF. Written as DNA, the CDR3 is TGCGCCAGCAGCTGGGACAGCTATGGCTACACCTTC.

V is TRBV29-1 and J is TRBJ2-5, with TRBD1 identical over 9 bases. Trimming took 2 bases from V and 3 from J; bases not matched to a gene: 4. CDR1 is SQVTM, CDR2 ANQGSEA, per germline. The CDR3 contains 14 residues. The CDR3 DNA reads TGCAGCGTTGAATACAGGGGGCTAAAAGAGACCCAGTACTTC. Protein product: CSVEYRGLKETQYF. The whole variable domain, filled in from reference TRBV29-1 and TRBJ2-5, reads SAVISQKPSRDICQRGTSLTIQCQVDSQVTMMFWYRQQPGQSLTLIATANQGSEATYESGFVIDKFPISRPNLTFSTLTVSNMSPEDSSIYLCSVEYRGLKETQYFGPGTRLLVL.

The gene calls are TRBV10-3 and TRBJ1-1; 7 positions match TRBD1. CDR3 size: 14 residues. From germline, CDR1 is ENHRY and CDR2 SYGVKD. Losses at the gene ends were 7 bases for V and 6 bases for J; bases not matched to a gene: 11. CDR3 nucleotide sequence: TGTGCCATCATGAGACATCCCCAGGGGGCTGAAGCTTTCTTT. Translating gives CAIMRHPQGAEAFF.

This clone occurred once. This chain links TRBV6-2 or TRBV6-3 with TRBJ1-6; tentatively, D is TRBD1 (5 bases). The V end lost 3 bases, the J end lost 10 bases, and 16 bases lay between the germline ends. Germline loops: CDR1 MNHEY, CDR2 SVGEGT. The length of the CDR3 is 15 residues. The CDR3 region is CASSYTGEVGSPLHF. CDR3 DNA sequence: TGTGCCAGCAGTTATACGGGGGAGGTAGGATCACCCCTCCACTTT.

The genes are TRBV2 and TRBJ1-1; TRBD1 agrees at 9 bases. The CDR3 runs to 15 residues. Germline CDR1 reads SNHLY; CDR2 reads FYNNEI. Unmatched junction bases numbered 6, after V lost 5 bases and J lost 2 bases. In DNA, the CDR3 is TGTGCCAGCAGTAGCTCACAGGGGGCCAACACTGAAGCTTTCTTT. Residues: CASSSSQGANTEAFF.

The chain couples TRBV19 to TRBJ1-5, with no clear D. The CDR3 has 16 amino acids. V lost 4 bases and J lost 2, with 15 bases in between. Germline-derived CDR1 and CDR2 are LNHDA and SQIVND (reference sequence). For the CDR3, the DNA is TGTGCCAGTAGTAAAAATCCTACGCTTGGCAATCAGCCCCAGCATTTT. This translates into CASSKNPTLGNQPQHF.

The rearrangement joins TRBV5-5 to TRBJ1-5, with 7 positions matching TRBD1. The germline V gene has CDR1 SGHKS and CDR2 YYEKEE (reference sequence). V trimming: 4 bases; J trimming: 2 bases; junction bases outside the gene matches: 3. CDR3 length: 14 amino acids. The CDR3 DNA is TGTGCCAGCAGCCAAGACAGGGGCAATCAGCCCCAGCATTTT. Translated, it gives CASSQDRGNQPQHF.

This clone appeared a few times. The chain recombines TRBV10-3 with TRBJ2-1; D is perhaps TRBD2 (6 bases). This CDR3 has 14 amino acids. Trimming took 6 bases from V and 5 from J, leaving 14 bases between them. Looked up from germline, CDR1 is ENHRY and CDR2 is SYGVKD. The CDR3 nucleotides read TGTGCCATCAGCTCTAGCGTAGTAAACAATGAGCAGTTCTTC. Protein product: CAISSSVVNNEQFF.